This T cell receptor (beta chain) originates from a study of T-cell memory formation after mild COVID-19. Whole-study context: Largely donor-specific sequence clusters came from a couple of donors.

Constant-segment primers served in 5'RACE that generated TCR alpha and TCR beta cDNA libraries bearing sample barcodes and UMIs. TCRdb re-called the 5' RACE reads through MiXCR, storing one row per CDR3 protein. This sample has 310,000 or so distinct CDR3 sequences, with more than 15% found just once. CDR1 LGHNA and CDR2 YSLEER come from the germline V gene. The CDR3 is made up of 16 amino acids. The junction had 11 bases not matched to a gene; V was cut back by 2 bases and J by 6 bases. The TCR was taken from a man between 18 and 29 years old who had mild COVID-19 (a few samples of this study predate the infection). Cell type and time point are not known. The chain is built from TRBV4-3 and TRBJ2-3; 7 nucleotides align to TRBD1. Sample: PBMCs or a T cell subset sorted from them (not recorded which). This CDR3 is CASSQFYRGEGDTQYF. The CDR3 bases are TGCGCCAGCAGCCAATTCTACAGGGGAGAAGGCGATACGCAGTATTTT.